This passage covers 5 T cell receptor beta chains from one sample sequenced in a study of shared clonotypes between healthy human individuals. Libraries were prepared by immunoSEQ multiplex PCR; TCRdb keeps only in-frame clonotypes and omits some of them. The table includes under 1,100,000 clones, around 78% detected once. Sequences were obtained from memory CD4+ T cells from PBMCs. Subset here: CD45RA-negative fraction. The source of these receptors is a man between 18 and 29 years old in good health. Some clones in this sample may be carry-over from other donors' samples.

The gene calls are TRBV30 and TRBJ2-1; 7 positions agree with TRBD2. The V segment lost 0 bases and the J segment 4 bases; nucleotides outside the gene matches: 3. CDR1 is GTSNPN and CDR2 is SVGIG in the germline V gene (reference sequence). The length of the CDR3 is 14 residues. The CDR3 nucleotides read TGTGCCTGGAGTGTGCGGGGGTTATACAATGAGCAGTTCTTC. Translating it yields CAWSVRGLYNEQFF. Looking up the rest from reference TRBV30 and TRBJ2-1 gives the full variable domain: SQTIHQWPATLVQPVGSPLSLECTVEGTSNPNLYWYRQAAGRGLQLLFYSVGIGQISSEVPQNLSASRPQDRQFILSSKKLLLSDSGFYLCAWSVRGLYNEQFFGPGTRLTVL.

This clone was detected once. V and J are TRBV7-6 and TRBJ2-7; a possible D gene is TRBD1 (5 bases). The CDR3 extends over 13 amino acids. The V and J ends lost 5 bases and 6 bases respectively, with 14 bases between them. CDR1 and CDR2 from the germline V gene are SGHVS and FNYEAQ. CDR3 region: CASSRSRQSEQYF. The CDR3 coding sequence is TGTGCCAGCAGCCGCAGCCGACAGTCCGAGCAGTACTTC. The full variable domain, with the rest looked up from reference TRBV7-6 and TRBJ2-7, is GAGVSQSPRYKVTKRGQDVALRCDPISGHVSLYWYRQALGQGPEFLTYFNYEAQQDKSGLPNDRFSAERPEGSISTLTIQRTEQRDSAMYRCASSRSRQSEQYFGPGTRLTVT.

This clone was detected only once. The chain couples TRBV5-1 to TRBJ2-1; TRBD2 matches at 7 bases. The CDR3 consists of 19 residues. The germline gives CDR1 SGHRS, CDR2 YFSETQ. V lost 4 bases, J lost 1 base, and 17 bases stayed unmatched. CDR3 nucleotides: TGCGCCAGCAGCGCCCGAGGGCTCTCTAGCGGCCGTTCCTACAATGAGCAGTTCTTC. Translating it yields CASSARGLSSGRSYNEQFF.

The V call is TRBV7-2, the J call TRBJ1-3; the D is unclear. Deletions cut 5 bases from V and 4 bases from J, with 18 bases between. Germline-derived CDR1 and CDR2 are SGHTA and FQGNSA. This CDR3 has 16 amino acids. CDR3 sequence: CASSPLTERPGNTIYF. The CDR3 bases are TGTGCCAGCAGCCCACTAACAGAAAGGCCCGGAAACACCATATATTTT.

This chain joins TRBV10-3 and TRBJ1-2; 9 bases agree with TRBD1. Germline CDR1 reads ENHRY; CDR2 reads SYGVKD. V lost 8 bases to trimming and J lost 4 bases; unmatched junction nucleotides: 2. The CDR3 covers 12 residues. The CDR3 DNA reads as TGTGCCATCCTGGACAGGGGCTATGGCTACACCTTC. Its translation is CAILDRGYGYTF.